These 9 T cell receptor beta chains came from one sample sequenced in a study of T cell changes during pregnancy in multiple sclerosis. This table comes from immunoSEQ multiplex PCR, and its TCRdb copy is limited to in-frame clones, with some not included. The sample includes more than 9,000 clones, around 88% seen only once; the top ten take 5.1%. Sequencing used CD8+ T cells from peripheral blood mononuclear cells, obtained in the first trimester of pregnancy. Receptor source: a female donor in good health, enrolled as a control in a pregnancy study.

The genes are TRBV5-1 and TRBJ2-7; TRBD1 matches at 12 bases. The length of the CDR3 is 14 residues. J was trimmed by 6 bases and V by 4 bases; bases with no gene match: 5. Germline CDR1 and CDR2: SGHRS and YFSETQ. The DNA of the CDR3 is TGCGCCAGCAGCGTGGGACAGGGGGCTATCGAGCAGTACTTC. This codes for CASSVGQGAIEQYF.

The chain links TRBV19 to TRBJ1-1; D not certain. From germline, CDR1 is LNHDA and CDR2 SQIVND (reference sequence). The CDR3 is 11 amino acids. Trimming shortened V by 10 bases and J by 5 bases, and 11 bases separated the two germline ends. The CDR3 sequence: CATGPGTEAFF. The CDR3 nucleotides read TGTGCCACTGGGCCTGGGACTGAAGCTTTCTTT.

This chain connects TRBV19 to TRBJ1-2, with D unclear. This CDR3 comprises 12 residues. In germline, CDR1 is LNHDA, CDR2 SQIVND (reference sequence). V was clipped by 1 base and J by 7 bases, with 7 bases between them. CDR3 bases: TGTGCCAGTAGTATAGGATGGAGTGGCTACACCTTC. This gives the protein CASSIGWSGYTF.

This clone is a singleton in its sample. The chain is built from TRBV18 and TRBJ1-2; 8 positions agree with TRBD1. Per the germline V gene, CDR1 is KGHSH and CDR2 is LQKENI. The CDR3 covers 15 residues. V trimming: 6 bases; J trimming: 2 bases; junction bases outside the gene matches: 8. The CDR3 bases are TGTGCCAGCTCCCTCGGACAGGGACCGAACTATGGCTACACCTTC. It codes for CASSLGQGPNYGYTF.

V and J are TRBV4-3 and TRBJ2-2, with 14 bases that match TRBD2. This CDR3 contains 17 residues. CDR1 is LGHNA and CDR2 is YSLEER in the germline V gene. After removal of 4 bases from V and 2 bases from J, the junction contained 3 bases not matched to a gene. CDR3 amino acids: CASSRTSGGKNTGELFF. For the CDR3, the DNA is TGCGCCAGCAGCCGGACTAGCGGGGGGAAAAACACCGGGGAGCTGTTTTTT.

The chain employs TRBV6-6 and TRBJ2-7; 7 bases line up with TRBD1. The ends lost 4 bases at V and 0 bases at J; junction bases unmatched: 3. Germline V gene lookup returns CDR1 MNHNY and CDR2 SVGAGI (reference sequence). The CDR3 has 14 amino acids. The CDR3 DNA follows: TGTGCCAGCAGTTTGACAGGGAGCTCCTACGAGCAGTACTTC. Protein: CASSLTGSSYEQYF.

The CDR3 is CASSLTTGKDGYTF. CDR3 bases: TGTGCCAGCAGCCTAACAACAGGGAAGGATGGCTACACCTTC. V gene TRBV7-9 combines with J gene TRBJ1-2, with D possibly TRBD1 on 6 matching bases. Germline V gives CDR1 SEHNR, CDR2 FQNEAQ (reference sequence). The CDR3 has 14 amino acids. V was cut by 5 bases and J by 6 bases, with 16 bases left in between.

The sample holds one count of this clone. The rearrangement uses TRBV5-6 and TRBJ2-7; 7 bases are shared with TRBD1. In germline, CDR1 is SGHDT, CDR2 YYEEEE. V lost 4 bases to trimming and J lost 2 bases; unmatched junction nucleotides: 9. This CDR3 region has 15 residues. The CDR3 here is CASSTTQGMAYEQYF. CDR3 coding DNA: TGTGCCAGCAGCACAACACAGGGGATGGCCTACGAGCAGTACTTC.

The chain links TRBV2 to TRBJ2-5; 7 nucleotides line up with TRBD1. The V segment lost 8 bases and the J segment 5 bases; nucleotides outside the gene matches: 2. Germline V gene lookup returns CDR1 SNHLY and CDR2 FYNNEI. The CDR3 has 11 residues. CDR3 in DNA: TGTGCCAGCCCACAGGGGGAGACCCAGTACTTC. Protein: CASPQGETQYF.